The rows below give T cell receptor beta chains drawn from one sample of a study of blood T cell repertoires in COVID-19. TCRdb keeps only in-frame clones here, not all; method: immunoSEQ multiplex PCR. The repertoire holds a few hundred thousand clones, with 89% as singletons. The sample consisted of peripheral blood. These receptors all come from a man between 40 and 49 years old with acute or convalescent COVID-19. Both conserved end residues are part of each CDR3. A D gene is named only where the DNA matches it firmly. The size of a clone is reported for some rows only, either as once, few or many, or as a class for expanded clones.

size: .; length: 17; J: TRBJ2-5; V: TRBV7-8; D: .; DNA: TGTGCCAGCAGCTTACTCAGGGTGGTTGTGAGCCAAGAGACCCAGTACTTC; CDR3: CASSLLRVVVSQETQYF
size: .; length: 14; J: TRBJ2-3; V: TRBV11-2; D: TRBD2; DNA: TGTGCCAGCAGCCCAACTAGCGGAACAGATACGCAGTATTTT; CDR3: CASSPTSGTDTQYF
size: once; length: 16; J: TRBJ2-7; V: TRBV6-6; D: TRBD2; DNA: TGTGCCAGCAGTTATTCAGCGGGAGGCCCCTCCTACGAGCAGTACTTC; CDR3: CASSYSAGGPSYEQYF
size: .; length: 15; J: TRBJ1-2; V: TRBV28; D: TRBD1; DNA: TGTGCCAGCAGCCTCCTCCCACAGGGGGCGTATGGCTACACCTTC; CDR3: CASSLLPQGAYGYTF
size: .; length: 15; J: TRBJ1-2; V: TRBV5-4; D: .; DNA: TGTGCCAGCAGCTCTCCCATGGGGGGGGCCACCGGCTACACCTTC; CDR3: CASSSPMGGATGYTF
size: .; length: 13; J: TRBJ2-1; V: TRBV4-1; D: .; DNA: TGCGCCAGCAGCCAAGTAGTGGACAATGAGCAGTTCTTC; CDR3: CASSQVVDNEQFF
size: .; length: 14; J: TRBJ2-4; V: TRBV19; D: TRBD1; DNA: TGTGCCAGTAGTCCAACGACAGGGTGGAACATTCAGTACTTC; CDR3: CASSPTTGWNIQYF
size: .; length: 16; J: TRBJ2-7; V: TRBV10-1; D: TRBD2; DNA: TGCGCCAGCATCCTGAGCGGGGGGCGGTACTCCTACGAGCAGTACTTC; CDR3: CASILSGGRYSYEQYF
size: .; length: 14; J: TRBJ2-2; V: TRBV29-1; D: .; DNA: TGCAGCGTCATGGCCGGGGGAATCTCCGGGGAGCTGTTTTTT; CDR3: CSVMAGGISGELFF
size: .; length: 14; J: TRBJ2-7; V: TRBV19; D: TRBD1; DNA: TGTGCCAGTAGTATTGGGACAGTGCCTTACGAGCAGTACTTC; CDR3: CASSIGTVPYEQYF
size: .; length: 17; J: TRBJ1-1; V: TRBV5-6; D: .; DNA: TGTGCCAGCAGCTTGTACGGACAGCAAAAGGGTATGGCGGAAGCTTTCTTT; CDR3: CASSLYGQQKGMAEAFF
size: .; length: 16; J: TRBJ2-3; V: TRBV4-1; D: TRBD1; DNA: TGCGCCAGCAGCCAAGAGGGACAGGGAGACACAGATACGCAGTATTTT; CDR3: CASSQEGQGDTDTQYF
size: .; length: 18; J: TRBJ2-5; V: TRBV9; D: .; DNA: TGTGCCAGCAGCGTAGCTGGGGGACAAGGCTCACGATGGGAGACCCAGTACTTC; CDR3: CASSVAGGQGSRWETQYF
size: .; length: 16; J: TRBJ2-1; V: TRBV6-4; D: TRBD2; DNA: TGTGCCAGCAGTGAACACGGACTAGCGGGATCGAATGAGCAGTTCTTC; CDR3: CASSEHGLAGSNEQFF
size: .; length: 15; J: TRBJ2-3; V: TRBV30; D: .; DNA: TGTGCCTGGAATTACGGGGTCCAGGTCACAGATACGCAGTATTTT; CDR3: CAWNYGVQVTDTQYF
size: .; length: 11; J: TRBJ1-2; V: TRBV28; D: .; DNA: TGTGCCAGCAGAACTAGCTATGGCTACACCTTC; CDR3: CASRTSYGYTF
size: .; length: 13; J: TRBJ2-7; V: TRBV27; D: .; DNA: TGTGCCAGCAGATCCACAAACACCTACGAGCAGTACTTC; CDR3: CASRSTNTYEQYF
size: .; length: 14; J: TRBJ2-1; V: TRBV27; D: TRBD2; DNA: TGTGCCAGCACGACAGCGGGGCTGGGGAATGAGCAGTTCTTC; CDR3: CASTTAGLGNEQFF
size: .; length: 18; J: TRBJ2-3; V: TRBV27; D: TRBD2; DNA: TGTGCCAGCAGTTTATCGAGCCAGACTAGCCGGTGGGCAGATACGCAGTATTTT; CDR3: CASSLSSQTSRWADTQYF
size: .; length: 12; J: TRBJ1-1; V: TRBV27; D: TRBD1; DNA: TGTGCCAGCAGTGACAGGGCCACTGAAGCTTTCTTT; CDR3: CASSDRATEAFF
size: .; length: 12; J: TRBJ2-4; V: TRBV5-1; D: .; DNA: TGCGCCAGCACCGGGAGAAAAAACATTCAGTACTTC; CDR3: CASTGRKNIQYF
size: .; length: 15; J: TRBJ1-1; V: TRBV27; D: TRBD1; DNA: TGTGCCAGCAGTTTACGGACAGGGGTGGGCACTGAAGCTTTCTTT; CDR3: CASSLRTGVGTEAFF
size: once; length: 15; J: TRBJ2-5; V: TRBV10-1; D: .; DNA: TGCGCCAGCAGTAGGACCGGGACAAGCCAAGAGACCCAGTACTTC; CDR3: CASSRTGTSQETQYF
size: .; length: 15; J: TRBJ2-1; V: TRBV7-3; D: .; DNA: TGTGCCAGCAGCTTAACACAGGGTGGTATGAATGAGCAGTTCTTC; CDR3: CASSLTQGGMNEQFF
size: .; length: 18; J: TRBJ1-1; V: TRBV5-1; D: TRBD1; DNA: TGCGCCAGCAGCTTAGGCGTCAAGGGACAGAGGATGAACACTGAAGCTTTCTTT; CDR3: CASSLGVKGQRMNTEAFF
size: once; length: 14; J: TRBJ1-6; V: TRBV9; D: .; DNA: TGTGCCAGCAGCGTAGCAGGGGATAATTCACCCCTCCACTTT; CDR3: CASSVAGDNSPLHF
size: .; length: 15; J: TRBJ2-2; V: TRBV18; D: TRBD1; DNA: TGTGCCAGCTCCCCTCAGGGACAGCTCACCGGGGAGCTGTTTTTT; CDR3: CASSPQGQLTGELFF
size: .; length: 15; J: TRBJ2-1; V: TRBV9; D: TRBD2; DNA: TGTGCCAGCAGCGAGATGCTAGCGGGGGGGGATGAGCAGTTCTTC; CDR3: CASSEMLAGGDEQFF
size: .; length: 12; J: TRBJ1-4; V: TRBV29-1; D: TRBD1; DNA: TGCAGCGGGGGACAGGGGGATGAAAAACTGTTTTTT; CDR3: CSGGQGDEKLFF
size: once; length: 16; J: TRBJ2-1; V: TRBV7-8; D: TRBD2; DNA: TGTGCCAGCAGCTCCCCGTTAGCGGGCTTTTCGGATGAGCAGTTCTTC; CDR3: CASSSPLAGFSDEQFF
size: .; length: 15; J: TRBJ2-7; V: TRBV9; D: TRBD1; DNA: TGTGCCAGCAGCCCCCGTACGGCAGGGGGTACGAAACAGTACTTC; CDR3: CASSPRTAGGTKQYF
size: .; length: 14; J: TRBJ2-5; V: TRBV7-2; D: .; DNA: TGTGCCAGCAGCTTAGCCAGGGGTCCAGAGACCCAGTACTTC; CDR3: CASSLARGPETQYF
size: .; length: 14; J: TRBJ1-2; V: TRBV5-6; D: .; DNA: TGTGCCAGCAGCTTCCAGGGCGTGACGTATGGCTACACCTTC; CDR3: CASSFQGVTYGYTF
size: .; length: 17; J: TRBJ2-2; V: TRBV24-1; D: .; DNA: TGTGCCACCAGTGCCCGCACGCGCGGGACGAACACCGGGGAGCTGTTTTTT; CDR3: CATSARTRGTNTGELFF
size: .; length: 16; J: TRBJ2-3; V: TRBV7-2; D: .; DNA: TGTGCCAGCAGTTCCTGGAGGGCTGTTGGCACAGATACGCAGTATTTT; CDR3: CASSSWRAVGTDTQYF
size: .; length: 15; J: TRBJ2-7; V: TRBV5-6; D: TRBD1; DNA: TGTGCCAGCAGCGCAACTGGGACAGGCACCTACGAGCAGTACTTC; CDR3: CASSATGTGTYEQYF